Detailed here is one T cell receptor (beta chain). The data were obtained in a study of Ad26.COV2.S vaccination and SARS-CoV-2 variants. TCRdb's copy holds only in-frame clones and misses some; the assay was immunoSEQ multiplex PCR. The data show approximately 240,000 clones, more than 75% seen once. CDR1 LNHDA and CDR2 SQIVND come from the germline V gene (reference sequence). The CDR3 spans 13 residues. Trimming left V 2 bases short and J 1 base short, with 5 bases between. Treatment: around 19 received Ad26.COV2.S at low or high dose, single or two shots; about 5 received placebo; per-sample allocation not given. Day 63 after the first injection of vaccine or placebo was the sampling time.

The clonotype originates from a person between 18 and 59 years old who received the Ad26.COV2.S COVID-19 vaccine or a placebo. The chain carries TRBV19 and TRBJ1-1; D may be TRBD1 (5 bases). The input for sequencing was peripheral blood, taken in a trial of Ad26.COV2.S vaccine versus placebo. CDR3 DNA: TGTGCCAGTAGTATACAGGGGAACACTGAAGCTTTCTTT. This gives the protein CASSIQGNTEAFF.